This T cell receptor (beta chain) comes out of a study of beta chain features in type 1 diabetes. The study, taken as a whole, reports: Sequencing the cDNA could make cells with high TCR expression show up more than they should. A pattern of fewer insertions and more deletions at VDJ junctions was seen in type 1 diabetes patients. Researchers report that Type 1 diabetes patients had moderately but significantly shorter TCRB CDR3s across all four CD4+ subsets.

Investigators reverse transcribed all isolated RNA, so they sequenced expressed TCRB transcripts. Sequencing was performed with immunoSEQ multiplex PCR; in TCRdb, only in-frame clones are kept and a portion is missing. The sample consists of roughly 240,000 clones, around 65% of them appearing once. As to this clone: Its antigen is unidentified. The junction departs from the called germline gene at one end, perhaps through a read error.

CDR1 and CDR2 (germline): SGHNT, YYREEE (reference sequence). The CDR3 covers 13 residues. Specimen: naive CD4+ T cells from blood. The chain has TRBV5-4 and TRBJ2-4, with D perhaps matching TRBD1 or TRBD2 (6 bases each). The TCR was taken from a man aged 25 to 45 in good health. In DNA form, the CDR3 reads TGTGCCAGCAGCTTAACCCTGGAGGGGGAAGAAGACTTC. This sequence encodes CASSLTLEGEEDF.